Sequencing of this TCR beta chain was carried out in a study of response to subunit inactivated influenza vaccine listed by TCRdb under 2018. About the investigation overall: To follow how T cells responded to a trivalent subunit inactivated influenza vaccine, the researchers relied on deep quantitative profiling of the T cell receptor repertoire.

Points the paper makes about the study in general: The authors suggested that each seasonal influenza vaccination may recruit only a limited number of new T cells.

The CDR3 measures 17 amino acids from cysteine to phenylalanine. Only the CDR3 DNA stays, 51 bases, in frame from base 1. The trim is 2 bases for V and 3 bases for J, with a gap of 17 bases between the germline ends. The germline V gene (reference sequence) gives CDR1 as LGHDT and CDR2 as YNNKEL. A word on this clonotype: Its binding antigen is unknown. Per-base qualities were not stored, and no clone one base away is much larger.

The library was made by RT-PCR. Data came from an Illumina HiSeq 2500. TCRdb itself trimmed the public reads at Q25 with fastp, ran MiXCR and retained productive beta chains. Each entry merges the rows of one CDR3 protein and shows their most common DNA and genes. The sample records more than 450,000 distinct CDR3 sequences, approximately 11% of which are singletons. Together, the top ten hold approximately 11% of the sample. Another study also made use of these data, one on T cells expressing NK-cell markers. From the second report: 5'RACE template switching, by which a universal primer site and unique molecular identifiers were added, was used to make TCR beta cDNA libraries. TCR beta-chain repertoires were profiled in sorted CD3+CD56+NKG2C+, CD3+CD56+NKG2C- and CD3+CD56-NKG2C+ T-cell subsets from several donors. Among the eight sequenced donors, only one was HCMV-seronegative, while the other seven were HCMV-seropositive. To restrict sorting to alphabetaTCR-expressing T cells, an anti-gammadeltaTCR antibody was added in several experiments. In six donors, the dominant CD3+CD56+NKG2C+ clonotypes were found to rank among the top 10 CD8+ clonotypes and to make up roughly 1.0-7.5% of CD8+ T cells. Those dominant clonotypes were again the most abundant among CD3+CD56-NKG2C+ cells in several donors, at about 28.3-65%. It remained unclear whether the expanded NKG2C-expressing T cell clones were specific for HCMV antigens. The study sequenced eight donors, all healthy volunteers chosen at random: three men and five women. HCMV-specific IgG was detected in serum with a commercial ELISA kit to determine HCMV serostatus. Peripheral blood mononuclear cells were isolated from blood by Ficoll density gradient centrifugation. Bulk peripheral blood T-cell repertoires were additionally sequenced from unsorted PBMC for several donors. cDNA synthesis was primed from the TCR beta constant segment, followed by two successive PCR amplification steps. Libraries were sequenced as 2 x 150 bp reads on Illumina HiSeq 2000/2500, MiSeq or NextSeq. MIGEC handled demultiplexing of the reads and grouping by UMI, while MiTCR was used to assemble and quantify clonotypes. To remove erroneous sequences, TCR cDNA sequences were retained only when supported by two or more reads. The tcR package was used for downstream repertoire analysis, and clonotypes were matched across fractions by CDR3 nucleotide sequence plus V segment. VDJmatch was used to annotate antigen specificity against VDJdb, with one amino acid substitution in CDR3 permitted.

This TCR was sampled from a man aged 50-60 years who received an inactivated influenza vaccine. Donor details come from another sample of the same person, matched by shared clones. Sequences were derived from PBMCs from blood, sampled on the day of vaccination. The chain is encoded by TRBV3-1 joined to TRBJ2-1; TRBD2 is perhaps the D gene, given 6 matching bases. The DNA is as follows: TGTGCCAGCAGCCAATACTTCGCGGGGAGTGGCTACAATGAGCAGTTCTTC. Translated, it reads CASSQYFAGSGYNEQFF.